Sequencing of this T cell receptor (beta chain) was carried out in a study of OX40 agonist ivuxolimab in advanced cancers. Overall study context: Every 2 weeks, patients got intravenous ivuxolimab at one of six dose levels (0.01-10 mg/kg). Cohort: around 83% men, mean age about 60, aged roughly 23 to 90.

Germline assignment: CDR1 SGDLS and CDR2 YYNGEE. The CDR3 totals 16 residues. V lost 2 bases to trimming and J lost 1 base; unmatched junction nucleotides: 6. Method: immunoSEQ multiplex PCR; TCRdb's copy keeps in-frame clones and lacks some. The sample consists of 60,000 to 70,000 clones, over 70% of them appearing once. Any history of autoimmune disease or systemic immunosuppression disqualified patients. The rearrangement links TRBV9 to TRBJ2-3; 8 bases are a match to TRBD2. This sample comprised CD4+ or CD8+ T cells sorted from blood, obtained in a trial of the OX40 agonist ivuxolimab. This clonotype originated in an adult with an advanced solid tumor such as melanoma, head and neck, liver or kidney cancer. In DNA, the CDR3 is TGTGCCAGCAGCGTCCAGGGTAGCGGGGGCACAGATACGCAGTATTTT. It translates to CASSVQGSGGTDTQYF.